This TCR beta chain was obtained from a study of patients and donors after allogeneic stem cell transplantation. TCRdb re-called the RT-PCR reads with MiXCR, one entry per CDR3 protein. The table lists 84,000 or so distinct CDR3 sequences, under 50% of them singletons. Germline CDR1 is SGHTA and CDR2 is FQGNSA. This CDR3 is 14 amino acids long. Trimming took 4 bases from V and 3 from J, leaving 7 bases between them. The sequenced sample was blood, either unsorted or a sorted T cell fraction (not recorded which). The receptor was derived from a human donor who was either an allogeneic HSCT recipient or a stem cell or donor lymphocyte infusion donor (not recorded which). It is not recorded whose cells these are; they may come from a transplant donor. V usage is TRBV7-2 and J usage is TRBJ2-6; D perhaps matches TRBD2 (5 bases). This CDR3 reads CASSSDFGANVLTF. The CDR3 DNA follows: TGTGCCAGCAGCTCGGACTTTGGGGCCAACGTCCTGACTTTC.